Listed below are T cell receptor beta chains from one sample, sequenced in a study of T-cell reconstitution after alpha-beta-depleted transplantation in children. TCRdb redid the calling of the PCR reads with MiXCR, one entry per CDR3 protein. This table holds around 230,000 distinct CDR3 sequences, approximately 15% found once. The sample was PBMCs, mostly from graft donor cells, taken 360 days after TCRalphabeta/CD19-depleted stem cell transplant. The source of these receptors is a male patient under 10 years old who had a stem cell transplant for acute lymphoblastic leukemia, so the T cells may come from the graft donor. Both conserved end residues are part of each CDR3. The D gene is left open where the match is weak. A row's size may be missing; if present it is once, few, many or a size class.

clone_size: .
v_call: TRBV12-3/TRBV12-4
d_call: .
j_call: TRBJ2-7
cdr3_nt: TGTGCCAGCAGTTTCGGTGACAGGTTATCCTACGAGCAGTACTTC
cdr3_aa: CASSFGDRLSYEQYF

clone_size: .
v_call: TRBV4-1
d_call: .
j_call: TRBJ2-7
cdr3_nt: TGCGCCAGCAGCCTGGGGGGCGCGAAGCCCTACGAGCAGTACTTC
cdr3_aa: CASSLGGAKPYEQYF

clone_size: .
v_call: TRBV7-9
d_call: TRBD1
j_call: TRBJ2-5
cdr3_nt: TGTGCCAGCAGCTTAGCTCAGACAGGGTGGAGAGAGACCCAGTACTTC
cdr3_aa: CASSLAQTGWRETQYF

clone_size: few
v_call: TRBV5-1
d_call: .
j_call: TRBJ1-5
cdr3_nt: TGCGCCAGCAGCTTGGAGACAGGAGACAATCAGCCCCAGCATTTT
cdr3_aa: CASSLETGDNQPQHF

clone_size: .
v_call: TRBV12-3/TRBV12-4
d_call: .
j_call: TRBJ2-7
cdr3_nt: TGTGCCAGCAGCACCTCCTATGGGCGGCACCGCTACGAGCAGTACTTC
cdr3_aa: CASSTSYGRHRYEQYF

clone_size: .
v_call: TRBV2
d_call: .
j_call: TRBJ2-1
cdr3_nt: TGTGCCAGCAGTCCCTCTGCGCGGGGGCCAGAGCAGTTCTTC
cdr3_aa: CASSPSARGPEQFF

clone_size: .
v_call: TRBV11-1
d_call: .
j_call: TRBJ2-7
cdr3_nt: TGTGCCAGCAGCAAGACAGGGAGGGACAAGCTCCGAAGCTCCTACGAGCAGTACTTC
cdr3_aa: CASSKTGRDKLRSSYEQYF

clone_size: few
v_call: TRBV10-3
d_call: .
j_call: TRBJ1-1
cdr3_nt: TGTGCCATCAAGTGGCAGGTGAACACTGAAGCTTTCTTT
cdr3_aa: CAIKWQVNTEAFF

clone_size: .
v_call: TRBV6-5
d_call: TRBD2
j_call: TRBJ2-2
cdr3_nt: TGTGCCAGCAGTTCCGTGACTAGCGGGGGGGCGGGGACCGGGGAGCTGTTTTTT
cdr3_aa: CASSSVTSGGAGTGELFF

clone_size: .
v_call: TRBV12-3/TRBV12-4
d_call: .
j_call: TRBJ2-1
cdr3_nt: TGTGCCAGCAGGCGCCTAGCTGGGTATGAGCAGTTCTTC
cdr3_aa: CASRRLAGYEQFF

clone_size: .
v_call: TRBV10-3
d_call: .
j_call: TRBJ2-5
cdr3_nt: TGTGCCGTCGCCGGGACTCCCCAAGAGACCCAGTACTTC
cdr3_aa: CAVAGTPQETQYF

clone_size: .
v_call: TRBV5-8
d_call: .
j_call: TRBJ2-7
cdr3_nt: TGTGCCAGCAGCTCCACAGGTGGTTGGAAAAGGTACGAGCAGTACTTC
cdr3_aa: CASSSTGGWKRYEQYF

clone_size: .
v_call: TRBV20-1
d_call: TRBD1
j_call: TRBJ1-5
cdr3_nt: TGCAGTGCTAGAAGCTCCCGGGACAGGGGGATATGGGCCCTTTATAGCAATCAGCCCCAGCATTTT
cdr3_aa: CSARSSRDRGIWALYSNQPQHF

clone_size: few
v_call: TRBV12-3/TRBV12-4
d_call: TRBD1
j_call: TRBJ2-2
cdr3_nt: TGTGCCAGCAGTTGGACAGGGGGCACCGGGGAGCTGTTTTTT
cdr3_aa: CASSWTGGTGELFF

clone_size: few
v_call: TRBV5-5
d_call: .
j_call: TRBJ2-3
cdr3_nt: TGTGCCAGCAGCACGGGGACTTTCACAGATACGCAGTATTTT
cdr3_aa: CASSTGTFTDTQYF

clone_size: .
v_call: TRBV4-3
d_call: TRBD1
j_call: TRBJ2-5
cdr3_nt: TGCGCCAGCAGCCAAGAACCTCCCGGACAGGGACAAGAGACCCAGTACTTC
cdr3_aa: CASSQEPPGQGQETQYF

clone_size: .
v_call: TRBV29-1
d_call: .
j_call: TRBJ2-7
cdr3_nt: TGCAGCGGTCCCGGGACAACCTACGAGCAGTACTTC
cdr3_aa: CSGPGTTYEQYF

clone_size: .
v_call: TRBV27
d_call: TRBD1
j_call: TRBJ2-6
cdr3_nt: TGTGCCAGCAGTTTATCGAGACAGGGGGCCCAAAAGCCCCTTAGCTCTGGGGCCAACGTCCTGACTTTC
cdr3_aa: CASSLSRQGAQKPLSSGANVLTF

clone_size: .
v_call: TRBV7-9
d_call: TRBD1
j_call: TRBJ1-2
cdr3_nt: TGTGCCAGCAGCTTAGGAGAGGGGGCGGAAGGCTACACCTTC
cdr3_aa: CASSLGEGAEGYTF

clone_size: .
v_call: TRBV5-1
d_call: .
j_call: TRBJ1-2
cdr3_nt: TGCGCCAGCAGCTATGACGGACTTGGGTCCGAATATGGCTACACCTTC
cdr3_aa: CASSYDGLGSEYGYTF

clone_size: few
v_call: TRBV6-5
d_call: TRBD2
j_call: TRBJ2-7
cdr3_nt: TGTGCCAGCAGTTACTTCGGGACTAGCAAGACGGAGTACTTC
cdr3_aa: CASSYFGTSKTEYF

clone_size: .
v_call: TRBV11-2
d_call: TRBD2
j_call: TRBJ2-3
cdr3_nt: TGTGCCAGCAGCTTAGACATCCAACTAGCGGGGGTCACAGATACGCAGTATTTT
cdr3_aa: CASSLDIQLAGVTDTQYF

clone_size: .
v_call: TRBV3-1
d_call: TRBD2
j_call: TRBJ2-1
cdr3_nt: TGTGCCAGCAGCCCCCTAGCGGGGGTATACAATGAGCAGTTCTTC
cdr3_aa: CASSPLAGVYNEQFF

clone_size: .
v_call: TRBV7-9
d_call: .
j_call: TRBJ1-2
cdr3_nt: TGTGCCAGCAGCTTAGACCCTCAATCTCTCGACACCTTC
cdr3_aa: CASSLDPQSLDTF

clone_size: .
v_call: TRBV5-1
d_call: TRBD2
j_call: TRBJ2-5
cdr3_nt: TGCGCCAGCAGCTTGGGGGGACTAGCGGGGCAAGAGACCCAGTACTTC
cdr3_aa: CASSLGGLAGQETQYF

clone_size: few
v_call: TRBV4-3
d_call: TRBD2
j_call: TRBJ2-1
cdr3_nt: TGCGCCAGCAGCCCCTGGACTAGCGGGGGGTTTGAGCAGTTCTTC
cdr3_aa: CASSPWTSGGFEQFF

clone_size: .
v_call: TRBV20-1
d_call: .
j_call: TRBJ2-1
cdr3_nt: TGCAGTGCTACCATTACTAACCCCTACAATGAGCAGTTCTTC
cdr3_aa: CSATITNPYNEQFF

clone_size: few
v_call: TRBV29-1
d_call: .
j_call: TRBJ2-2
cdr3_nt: TGCAGCGTGCGCCAGGGTATCGGGGAGCTGTTTTTT
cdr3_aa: CSVRQGIGELFF

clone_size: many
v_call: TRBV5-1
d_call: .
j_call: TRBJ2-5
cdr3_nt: TGCGCCAGCAGCTTGGCCAGGGCACAAGAGACCCAGTACTTC
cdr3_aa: CASSLARAQETQYF

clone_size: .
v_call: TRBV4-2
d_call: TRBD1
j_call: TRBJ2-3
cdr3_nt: TGTGCCAGCAGCCAACCCATCACAGGGGCAGGCACAGATACGCAGTATTTT
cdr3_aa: CASSQPITGAGTDTQYF

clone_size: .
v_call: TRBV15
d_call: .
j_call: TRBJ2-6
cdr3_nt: TGTGCCACTAGGGACATTCGCTCTGGGGCCAACGTCCTGACTTTC
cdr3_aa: CATRDIRSGANVLTF

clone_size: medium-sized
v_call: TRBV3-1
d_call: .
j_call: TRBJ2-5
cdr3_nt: TGTGCCAGCAGCCCCGACTCGACAGTGGAGACCCAGTACTTC
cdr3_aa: CASSPDSTVETQYF

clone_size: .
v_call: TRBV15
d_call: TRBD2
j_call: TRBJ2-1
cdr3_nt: TGTGCCACCAGCAGAGATCTAGCGGGCCTTTACAATGAGCAGTTCTTC
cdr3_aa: CATSRDLAGLYNEQFF

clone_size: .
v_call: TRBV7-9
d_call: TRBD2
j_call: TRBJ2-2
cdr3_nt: TGTGCCAGCAGCTTCCCTAGCGGGAGAGTCACCGGGGAGCTGTTTTTT
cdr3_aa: CASSFPSGRVTGELFF

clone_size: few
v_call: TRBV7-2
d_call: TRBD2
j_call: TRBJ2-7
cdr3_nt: TGTGCCAGCAGCGAGAGGTCGTCAGCGGGGGTTGAGCAGTACTTC
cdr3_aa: CASSERSSAGVEQYF